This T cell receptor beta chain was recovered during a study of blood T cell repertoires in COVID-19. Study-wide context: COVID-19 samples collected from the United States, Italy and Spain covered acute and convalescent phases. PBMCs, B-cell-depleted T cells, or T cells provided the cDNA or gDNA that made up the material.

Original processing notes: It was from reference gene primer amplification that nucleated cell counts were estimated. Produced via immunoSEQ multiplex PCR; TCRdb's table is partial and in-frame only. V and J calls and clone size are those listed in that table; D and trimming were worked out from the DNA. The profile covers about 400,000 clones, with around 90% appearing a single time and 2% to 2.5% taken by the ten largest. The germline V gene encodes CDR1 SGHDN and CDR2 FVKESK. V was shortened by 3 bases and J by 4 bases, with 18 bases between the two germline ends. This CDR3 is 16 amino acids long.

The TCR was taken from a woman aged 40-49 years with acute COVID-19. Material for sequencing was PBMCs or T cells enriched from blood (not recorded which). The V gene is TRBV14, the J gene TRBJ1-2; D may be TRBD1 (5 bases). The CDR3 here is CASSHTTGVSLYGYTF. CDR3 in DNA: TGTGCCAGCAGCCATACCACAGGCGTCTCCCTCTATGGCTACACCTTC.